This T cell receptor beta chain was captured by sequencing in a study of radiation and T cells in renal cell carcinoma. Assay: immunoSEQ multiplex PCR; the TCRdb copy retains only in-frame clones and omits some. The sample has just over 95,000 clones; about 79% are singletons. Trimming removed 6 bases at V and 3 bases at J, with 12 bases between. The CDR3 is 14 amino acids. Germline CDR1 and CDR2: LNHNV and YYDKDF (reference sequence). Time point denoted: blood 4 weeks post-SBRT, at nephrectomy. The treatment here: 15 Gy SBRT to primary tumor, nephrectomy 4 weeks later. Radiation-treated patients gave blood at baseline, week 2 and week 4.

The sequenced sample was blood, obtained from a patient whose treatment included radiotherapy and nephrectomy. This clonotype originated in a man aged 60 to 75 with renal cell carcinoma. The chain carries TRBV15 and TRBJ2-1, with D tentatively TRBD1 or TRBD2 (5 bases each). This chain's CDR3 is CATSSGTYYNEQFF. In DNA, the CDR3 is TGTGCCACCAGTTCCGGGACGTACTACAATGAGCAGTTCTTC.